This TCR beta chain was recovered during a study of Ad26.COV2.S vaccination and SARS-CoV-2 variants (dated by TCRdb to about 2021). With regard to the full study: Vaccine-arm donors were drawn from COV1001, a multicentre, randomized, double-blind, placebo-controlled phase I-IIa trial of Ad26.COV2.S in healthy adults. The TCR-sequenced set comprised about 30 samples: about 19 Ad26.COV2.S vaccine recipients, 5 placebo recipients and 8 SARS-CoV-2 convalescent individuals. Trial participants were randomized into five groups of five: low-dose or high-dose Ad26.COV2.S given once or twice, or placebo on both occasions. Investigators remained blinded to trial group allocation during experiments and outcome assessment. The specificity and breadth of SARS-CoV-2-reactive T cell receptors after Ad26.COV2.S vaccination were assessed by TCRbeta repertoire sequencing. Ad26.COV2.S was administered intramuscularly at 5 x 10^10 or 1 x 10^11 viral particles, either as a single shot or as two shots given 56 days apart.

Its CDR3 holds 14 amino acids, cysteine through phenylalanine. Only the CDR3 part of the read is kept: 42 bases, read in frame from the first base. CDR1 and CDR2, looked up from the germline V gene, are MNHEY and SVGAGI. V is shortened by 0 bases, J by 2 bases, and the region joining them spans 8 bases. This clone came up a few times. The antigen this receptor binds is unknown. Qualities for individual bases were not recorded, and no much larger clone is one base off. General study outcomes and caveats: Substantial breadth of spike-specific CD8+ and CD4+ T cell responses was reported after vaccination. Ad26.COV2.S recipients had higher spike-specific TCR breadth than placebo recipients (P = 0.0014). Non-spike TCR breadth was comparable between vaccine and placebo recipients, consistent with the vaccine containing only spike. According to the authors, total T cell responses may have been underestimated by the TCR breadth and depth analyses. The study lacked the statistical power to compare responses across vaccine doses or regimens.

The immunoSEQ Assay was the method used to sequence TCRbeta CDR3 regions. After extraction, genomic DNA underwent amplification by bias-controlled multiplex PCR, followed by high-throughput sequencing. On the study's bioinformatics: Collapsing and filtering of sequences were performed to quantify the absolute abundance of each unique TCRbeta CDR3 region. T cell fraction was estimated by normalizing TCRbeta template counts to usable DNA, which was measured by amplifying reference genes present in all nucleated cells. Repertoire TCRs were annotated as SARS-CoV-2-specific by exact matching of V gene, CDR3 amino acid sequence and J gene to a known reactive TCR set. The reference SARS-CoV-2 TCR set came from MIRA and was filtered for enrichment in COVID-19-positive ImmuneCODE repertoires, removing public or cross-reactive TCRs. Using the MIRA antigens, annotated TCRs were further analysed by specific ORF or by position within an ORF. Depth was the summed frequency of annotated unique rearrangements, while breadth was defined as annotated unique rearrangements over total unique productive rearrangements. Two-sided Wilcoxon rank-sum tests were applied when comparing TCR breadth between groups. TCRdb took this table from immuneACCESS and kept in-frame rearrangements with V and J called. Such tables lack part of the clones; where checked against another copy, unresolved V genes explain under half of the gap, and the rest is unexplained. Clone size and V and J calls were adopted from that table, with D and trimming inferred from the DNA. This sample gives a few hundred thousand clones in total; 87% of them show up just once. Around 3.6% of the sample rests with the top ten.

The sample's treatment or condition label, in plain terms: some 20 received Ad26.COV2.S at low or high dose, single or two shots; 5 received placebo; per-sample allocation not given. Repertoires of vaccine and placebo recipients were sequenced from samples taken on day 63 after the first injection. Cohort 1b enrolled fewer than 30 adults aged 18-55 years at a single site in Boston, USA, between 29 July and 7 August 2020. As a vaccine, Ad26.COV2.S was a replication-incompetent adenovirus type 26 vector that expressed a prefusion-stabilized SARS-CoV-2 spike protein derived from the original Wuhan strain.

This TCR came from a person aged 18-60 years who received the Ad26.COV2.S COVID-19 vaccine or a placebo. Material: peripheral blood, obtained in a trial of Ad26.COV2.S vaccine versus placebo. The chain is assembled from TRBV6-5 and TRBJ2-7; confidence is insufficient to name the D gene. CDR3 protein: CASSYSNPPYEQYF. The DNA sequence reads TGTGCCAGCAGTTACTCGAATCCTCCCTACGAGCAGTACTTC.